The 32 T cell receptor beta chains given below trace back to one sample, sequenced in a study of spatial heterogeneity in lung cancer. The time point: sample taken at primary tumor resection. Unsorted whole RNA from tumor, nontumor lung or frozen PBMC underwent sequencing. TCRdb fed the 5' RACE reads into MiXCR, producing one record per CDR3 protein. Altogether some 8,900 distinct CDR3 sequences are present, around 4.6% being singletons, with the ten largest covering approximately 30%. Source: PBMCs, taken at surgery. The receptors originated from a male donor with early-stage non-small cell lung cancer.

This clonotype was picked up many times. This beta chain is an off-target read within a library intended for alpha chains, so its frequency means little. CDR3 protein: CASSLLLAGAGTQYF. CDR3 DNA: TGTGCCAGCAGCTTGTTACTAGCGGGGGCAGGGACCCAGTACTTC. The J gene is TRBJ2-5, the V gene TRBV5-6; 11 bases align to TRBD2. Trimming took 1 base from V and 7 from J; bases not matched to a gene: 6. CDR1 is SGHDT, CDR2 YYEEEE, per germline. CDR3 length: 15 residues. Drawing the rest from reference TRBV5-6 and TRBJ2-5, the complete variable domain is DAGVTQSPTHLIKTRGQQVTLRCSPKSGHDTVSWYQQALGQGPQFIFQYYEEEERQRGNFPDRFSGHQFPNYSSELNVNALLLGDSALYLCASSLLLAGAGTQYFGPGTRLLVL.

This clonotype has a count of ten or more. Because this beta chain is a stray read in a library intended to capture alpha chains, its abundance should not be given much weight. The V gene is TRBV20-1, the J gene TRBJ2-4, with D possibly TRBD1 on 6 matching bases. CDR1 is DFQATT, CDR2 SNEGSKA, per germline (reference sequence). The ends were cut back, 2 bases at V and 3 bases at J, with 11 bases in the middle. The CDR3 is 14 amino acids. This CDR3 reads CSARLGAGKNIQYF. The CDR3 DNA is TGCAGTGCTAGACTGGGGGCCGGCAAAAACATTCAGTACTTC.

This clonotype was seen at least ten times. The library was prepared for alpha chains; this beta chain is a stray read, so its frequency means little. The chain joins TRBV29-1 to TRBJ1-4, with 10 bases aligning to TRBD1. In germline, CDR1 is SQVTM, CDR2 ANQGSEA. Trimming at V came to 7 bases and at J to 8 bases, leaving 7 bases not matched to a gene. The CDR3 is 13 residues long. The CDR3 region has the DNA TGCAGCGCCACGGGACAGGGGATGGAAAAACTGTTTTTT. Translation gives CSATGQGMEKLFF.

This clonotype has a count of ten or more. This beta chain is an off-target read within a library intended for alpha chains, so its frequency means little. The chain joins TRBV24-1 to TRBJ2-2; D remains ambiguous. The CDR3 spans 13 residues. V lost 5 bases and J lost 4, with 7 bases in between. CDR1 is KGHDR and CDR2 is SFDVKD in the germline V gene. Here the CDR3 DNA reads TGTGCCACCAGTGTACCTGCCACCGGGGAGCTGTTTTTT. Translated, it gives CATSVPATGELFF.

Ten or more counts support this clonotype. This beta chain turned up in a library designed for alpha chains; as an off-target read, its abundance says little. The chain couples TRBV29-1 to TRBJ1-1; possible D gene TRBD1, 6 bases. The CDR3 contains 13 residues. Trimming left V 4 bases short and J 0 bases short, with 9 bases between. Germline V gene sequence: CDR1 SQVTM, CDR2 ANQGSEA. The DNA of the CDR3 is TGCAGCGTTGGACAGGCGGTGAACACTGAAGCTTTCTTT. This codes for CSVGQAVNTEAFF.

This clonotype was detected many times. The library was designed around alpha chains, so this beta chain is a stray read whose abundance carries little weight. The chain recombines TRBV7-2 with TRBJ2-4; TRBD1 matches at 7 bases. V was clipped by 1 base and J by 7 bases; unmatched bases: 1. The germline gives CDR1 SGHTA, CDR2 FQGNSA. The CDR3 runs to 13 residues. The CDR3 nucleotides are TGTGCCAGCAGCTTAGTACAGGGGAACATTCAGTACTTC. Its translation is CASSLVQGNIQYF.

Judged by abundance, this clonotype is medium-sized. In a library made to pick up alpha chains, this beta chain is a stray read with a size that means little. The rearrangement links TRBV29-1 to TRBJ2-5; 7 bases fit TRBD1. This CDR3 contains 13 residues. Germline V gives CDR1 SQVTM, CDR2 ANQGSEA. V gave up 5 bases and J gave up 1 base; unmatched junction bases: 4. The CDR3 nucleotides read TGCAGCGTTCGCCACAGGGGCCAAGAGACCCAGTACTTC. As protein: CSVRHRGQETQYF.

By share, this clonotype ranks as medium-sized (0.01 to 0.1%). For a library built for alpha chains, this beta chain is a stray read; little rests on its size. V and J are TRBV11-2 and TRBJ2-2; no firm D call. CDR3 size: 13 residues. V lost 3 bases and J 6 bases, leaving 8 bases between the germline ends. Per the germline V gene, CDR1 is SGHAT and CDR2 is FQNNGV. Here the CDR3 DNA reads TGTGCCAGCAGCTTGATTTGGTCCGGGGAGCTGTTTTTT. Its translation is CASSLIWSGELFF.

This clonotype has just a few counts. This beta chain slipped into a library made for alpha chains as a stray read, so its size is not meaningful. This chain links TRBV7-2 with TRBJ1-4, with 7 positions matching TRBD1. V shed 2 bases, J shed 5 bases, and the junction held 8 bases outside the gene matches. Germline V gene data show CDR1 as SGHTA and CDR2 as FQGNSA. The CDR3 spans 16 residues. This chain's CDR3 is CASSLTKTGTNEKLFF. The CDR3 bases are TGTGCCAGCAGCTTAACTAAGACAGGGACAAATGAAAAACTGTTTTTT. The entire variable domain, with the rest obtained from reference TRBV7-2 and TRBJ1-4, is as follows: GAGVSQSPSNKVTEKGKDVELRCDPISGHTALYWYRQSLGQGLEFLIYFQGNSAPDKSGLPSDRFSAERTGGSVSTLTIQRTQQEDSAVYLCASSLTKTGTNEKLFFGSGTQLSVL.

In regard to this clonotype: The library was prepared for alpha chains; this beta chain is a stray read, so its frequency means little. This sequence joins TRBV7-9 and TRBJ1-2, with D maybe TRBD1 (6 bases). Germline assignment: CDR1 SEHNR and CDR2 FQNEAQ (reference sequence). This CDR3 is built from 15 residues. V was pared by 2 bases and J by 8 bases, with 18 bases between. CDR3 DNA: TGTGCCAGCAGCTTACATGGCCCGCCAGGGGAGGGCTACACCTTC. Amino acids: CASSLHGPPGEGYTF.

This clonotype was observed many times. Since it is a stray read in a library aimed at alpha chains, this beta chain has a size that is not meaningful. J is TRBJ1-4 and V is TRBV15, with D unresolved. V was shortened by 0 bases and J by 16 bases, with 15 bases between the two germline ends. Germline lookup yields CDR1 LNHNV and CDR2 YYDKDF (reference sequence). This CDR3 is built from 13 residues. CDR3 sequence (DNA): TGTGCCACCAGCAGAGATCGAGACGGAAAGGCGTTTTTT. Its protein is CATSRDRDGKAFF.

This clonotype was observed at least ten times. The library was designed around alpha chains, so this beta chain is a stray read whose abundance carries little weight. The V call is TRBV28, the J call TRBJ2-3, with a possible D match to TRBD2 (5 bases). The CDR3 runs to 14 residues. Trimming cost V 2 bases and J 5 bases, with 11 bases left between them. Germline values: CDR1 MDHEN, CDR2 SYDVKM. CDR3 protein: CASSLIRAEDTQYF. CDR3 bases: TGTGCCAGCAGTTTAATACGAGCGGAAGATACGCAGTATTTT.

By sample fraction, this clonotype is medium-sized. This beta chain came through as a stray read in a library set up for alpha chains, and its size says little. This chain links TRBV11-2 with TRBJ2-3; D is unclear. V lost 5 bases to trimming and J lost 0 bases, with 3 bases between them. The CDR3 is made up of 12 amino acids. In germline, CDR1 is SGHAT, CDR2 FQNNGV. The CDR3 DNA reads TGTGCCAGCAGCCGGAGCACAGATACGCAGTATTTT. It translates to CASSRSTDTQYF.

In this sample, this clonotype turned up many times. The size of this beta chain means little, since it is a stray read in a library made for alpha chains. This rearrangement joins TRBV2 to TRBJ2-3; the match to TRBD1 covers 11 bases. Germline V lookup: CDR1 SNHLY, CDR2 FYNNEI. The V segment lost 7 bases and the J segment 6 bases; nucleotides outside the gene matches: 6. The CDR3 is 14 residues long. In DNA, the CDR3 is TGTGCCAGCACGGACAGGGGGCAAGAGGATACGCAGTATTTT. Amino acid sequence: CASTDRGQEDTQYF.

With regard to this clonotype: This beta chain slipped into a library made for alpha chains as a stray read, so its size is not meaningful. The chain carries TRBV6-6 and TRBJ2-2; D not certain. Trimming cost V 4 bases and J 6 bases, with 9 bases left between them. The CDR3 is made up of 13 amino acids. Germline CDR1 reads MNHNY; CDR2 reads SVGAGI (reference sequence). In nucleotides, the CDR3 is TGTGCCAGCAGTTCGAGGATCTCCGGGGAGCTGTTTTTT. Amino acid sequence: CASSSRISGELFF.

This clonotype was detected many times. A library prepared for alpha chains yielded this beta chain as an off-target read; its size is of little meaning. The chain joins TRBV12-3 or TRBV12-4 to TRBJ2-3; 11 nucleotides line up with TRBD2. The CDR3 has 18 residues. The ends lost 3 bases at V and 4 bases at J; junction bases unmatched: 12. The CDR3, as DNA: TGTGCCAGCAGTTTGGCCCAACTAGCGGGGGTTCTTCCAGATACGCAGTATTTT. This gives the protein CASSLAQLAGVLPDTQYF.

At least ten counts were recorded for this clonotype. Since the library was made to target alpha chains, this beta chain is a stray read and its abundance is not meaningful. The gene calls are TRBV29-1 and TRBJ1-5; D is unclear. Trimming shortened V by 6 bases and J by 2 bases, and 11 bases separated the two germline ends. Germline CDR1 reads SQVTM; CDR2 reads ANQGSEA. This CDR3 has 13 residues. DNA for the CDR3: TGCAGCGTATGGGGTGGGGGCAATCAGCCCCAGCATTTT. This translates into CSVWGGGNQPQHF.

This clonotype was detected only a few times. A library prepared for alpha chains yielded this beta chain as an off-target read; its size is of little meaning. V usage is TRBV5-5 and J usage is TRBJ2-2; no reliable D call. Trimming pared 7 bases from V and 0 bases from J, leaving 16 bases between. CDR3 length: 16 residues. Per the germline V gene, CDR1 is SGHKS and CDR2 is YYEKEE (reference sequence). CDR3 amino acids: CASAPRGRPNTGELFF. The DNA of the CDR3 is TGTGCCAGCGCCCCTCGTGGACGTCCGAACACCGGGGAGCTGTTTTTT.

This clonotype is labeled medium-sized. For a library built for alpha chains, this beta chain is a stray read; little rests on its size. The CDR3 DNA is TGTGCCAGCAGTTTGGGGGGATCTCAAGAGACCCAGTACTTC. Its translation: CASSLGGSQETQYF. V gene TRBV28 combines with J gene TRBJ2-5, with D maybe TRBD2 (6 bases). Per the germline V gene, CDR1 is MDHEN and CDR2 is SYDVKM. Trimming removed 3 bases from V and 2 bases from J, with 10 bases in between. This CDR3 contains 14 residues.

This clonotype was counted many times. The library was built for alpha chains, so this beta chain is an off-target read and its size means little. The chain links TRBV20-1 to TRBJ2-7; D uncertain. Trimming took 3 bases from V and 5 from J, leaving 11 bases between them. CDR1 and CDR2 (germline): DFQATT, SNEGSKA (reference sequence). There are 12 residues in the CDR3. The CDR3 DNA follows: TGCAGTGCTAGCTGGGGATTGCACGAGCAGTACTTC. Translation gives CSASWGLHEQYF.

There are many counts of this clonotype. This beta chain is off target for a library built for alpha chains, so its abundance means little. DNA of the CDR3: TGTGCCAGCAGCCTTAGGGACAGGGCCAGAGATACGCAGTATTTT. Its protein is CASSLRDRARDTQYF. The chain is built from TRBV5-6 and TRBJ2-3; 9 bases align to TRBD1. Germline-derived CDR1 and CDR2 are SGHDT and YYEEEE. J was trimmed by 5 bases and V by 4 bases; bases with no gene match: 8. The CDR3 is made up of 15 amino acids.

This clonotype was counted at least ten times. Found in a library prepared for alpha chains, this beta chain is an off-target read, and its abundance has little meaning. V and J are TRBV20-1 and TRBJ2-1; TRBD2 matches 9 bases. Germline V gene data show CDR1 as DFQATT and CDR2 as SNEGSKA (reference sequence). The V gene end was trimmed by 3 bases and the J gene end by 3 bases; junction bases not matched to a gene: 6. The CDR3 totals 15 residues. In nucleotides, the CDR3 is TGCAGTGCTAGTTATAGCGGGGGATACTACAATGAGCAGTTCTTC. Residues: CSASYSGGYYNEQFF.

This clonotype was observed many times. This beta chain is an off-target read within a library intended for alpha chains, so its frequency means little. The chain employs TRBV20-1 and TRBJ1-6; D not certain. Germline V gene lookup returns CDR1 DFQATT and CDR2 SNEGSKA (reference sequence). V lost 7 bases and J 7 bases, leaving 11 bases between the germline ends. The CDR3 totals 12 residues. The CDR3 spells CSVERGNSPLHF. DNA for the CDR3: TGCAGTGTAGAGCGCGGGAATTCACCCCTCCACTTT.

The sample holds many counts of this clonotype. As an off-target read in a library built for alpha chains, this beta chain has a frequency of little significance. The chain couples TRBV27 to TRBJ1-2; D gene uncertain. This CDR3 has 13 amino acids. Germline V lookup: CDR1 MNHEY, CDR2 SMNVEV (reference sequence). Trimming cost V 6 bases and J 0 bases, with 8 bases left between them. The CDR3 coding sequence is TGTGCCAGCAGGTCTATAGCTAACTATGGCTACACCTTC. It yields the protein CASRSIANYGYTF.

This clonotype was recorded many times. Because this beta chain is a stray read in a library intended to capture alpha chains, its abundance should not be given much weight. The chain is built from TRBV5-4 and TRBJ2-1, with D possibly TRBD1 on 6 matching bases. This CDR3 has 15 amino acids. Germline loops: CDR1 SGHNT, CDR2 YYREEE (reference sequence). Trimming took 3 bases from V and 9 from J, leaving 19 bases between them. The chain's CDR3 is CASSSPYRDPSEQFF. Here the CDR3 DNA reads TGTGCCAGCAGCTCCCCTTACAGGGACCCGAGTGAGCAGTTCTTC.

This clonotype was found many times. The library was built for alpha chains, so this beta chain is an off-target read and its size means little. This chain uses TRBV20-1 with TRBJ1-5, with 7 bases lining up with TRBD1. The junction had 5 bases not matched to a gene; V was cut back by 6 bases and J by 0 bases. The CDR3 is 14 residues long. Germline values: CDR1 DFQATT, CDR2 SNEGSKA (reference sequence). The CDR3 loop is CSAKQGNSNQPQHF. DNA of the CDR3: TGCAGTGCGAAACAGGGGAATAGCAATCAGCCCCAGCATTTT.

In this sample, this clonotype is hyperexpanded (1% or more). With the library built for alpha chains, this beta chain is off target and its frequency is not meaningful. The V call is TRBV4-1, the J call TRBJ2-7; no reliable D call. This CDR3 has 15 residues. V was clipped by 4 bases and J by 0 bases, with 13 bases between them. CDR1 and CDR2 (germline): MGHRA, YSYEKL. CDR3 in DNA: TGCGCCAGCAGCCCCAGGACCGTGAGCTCCTACGAGCAGTACTTC. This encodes CASSPRTVSSYEQYF.

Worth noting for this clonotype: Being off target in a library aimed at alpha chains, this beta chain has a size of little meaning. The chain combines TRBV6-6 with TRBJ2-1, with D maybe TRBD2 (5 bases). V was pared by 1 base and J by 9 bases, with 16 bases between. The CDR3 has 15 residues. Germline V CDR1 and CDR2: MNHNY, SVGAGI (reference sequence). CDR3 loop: CASSYFGIGSGEQFF. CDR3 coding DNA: TGTGCCAGCAGTTACTTCGGGATCGGTTCCGGTGAGCAGTTCTTC.

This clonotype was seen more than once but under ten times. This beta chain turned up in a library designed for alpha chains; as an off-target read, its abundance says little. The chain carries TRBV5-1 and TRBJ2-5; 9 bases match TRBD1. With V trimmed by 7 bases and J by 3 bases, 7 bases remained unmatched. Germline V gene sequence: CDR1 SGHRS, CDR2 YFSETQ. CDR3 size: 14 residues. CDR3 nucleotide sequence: TGCGCCAGCCGGAGGGACAGGGTTGAAGAGACCCAGTACTTC. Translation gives CASRRDRVEETQYF.

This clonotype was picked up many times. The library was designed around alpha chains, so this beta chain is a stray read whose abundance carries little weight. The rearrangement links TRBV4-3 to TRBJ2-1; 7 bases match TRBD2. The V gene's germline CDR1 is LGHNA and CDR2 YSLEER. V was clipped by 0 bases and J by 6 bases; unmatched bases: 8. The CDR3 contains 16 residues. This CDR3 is CASSQDGAGSFNEQFF. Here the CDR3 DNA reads TGCGCCAGCAGCCAAGACGGAGCGGGGTCATTCAATGAGCAGTTCTTC.

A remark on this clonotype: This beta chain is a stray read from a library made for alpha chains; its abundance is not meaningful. Here the CDR3 DNA reads TGCGCCAGCAGTCGCAGTGTCGTAACAGATCCAACCTTGAACACTGAAGCTTTCTTT. Translating it yields CASSRSVVTDPTLNTEAFF. This rearrangement joins TRBV4-1 to TRBJ1-1; D is unclear. Germline loops: CDR1 MGHRA, CDR2 YSYEKL. This CDR3 comprises 19 residues. Deletions cut 6 bases from V and 0 bases from J, with 26 bases between.

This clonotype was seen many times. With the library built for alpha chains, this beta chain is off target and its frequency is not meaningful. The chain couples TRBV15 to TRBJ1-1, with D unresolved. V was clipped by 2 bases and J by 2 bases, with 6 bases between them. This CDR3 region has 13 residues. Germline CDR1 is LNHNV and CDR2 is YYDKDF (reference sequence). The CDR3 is CATSRKGNTEAFF. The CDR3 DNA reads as TGTGCCACCAGCAGAAAGGGAAACACTGAAGCTTTCTTT.